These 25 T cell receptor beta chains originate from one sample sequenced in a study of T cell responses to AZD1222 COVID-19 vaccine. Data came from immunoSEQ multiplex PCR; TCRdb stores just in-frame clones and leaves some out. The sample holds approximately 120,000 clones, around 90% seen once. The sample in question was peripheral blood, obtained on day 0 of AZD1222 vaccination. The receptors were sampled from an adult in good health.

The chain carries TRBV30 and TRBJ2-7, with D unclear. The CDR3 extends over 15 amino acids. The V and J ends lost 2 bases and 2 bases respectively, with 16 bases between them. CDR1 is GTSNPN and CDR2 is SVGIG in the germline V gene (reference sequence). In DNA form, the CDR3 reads TGTGCCTGGAGTCCTCTGGGATACCCAGCCTACGAGCAGTACTTC. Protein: CAWSPLGYPAYEQYF. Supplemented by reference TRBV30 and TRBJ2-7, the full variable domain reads SQTIHQWPATLVQPVGSPLSLECTVEGTSNPNLYWYRQAAGRGLQLLFYSVGIGQISSEVPQNLSASRPQDRQFILSSKKLLLSDSGFYLCAWSPLGYPAYEQYFGPGTRLTVT.

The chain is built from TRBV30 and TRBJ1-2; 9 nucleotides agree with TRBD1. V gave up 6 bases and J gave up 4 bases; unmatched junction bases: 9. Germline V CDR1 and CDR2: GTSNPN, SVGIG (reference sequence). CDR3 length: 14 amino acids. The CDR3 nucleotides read TGTGCCTGCTCCGGGACAGGGCCCCCCTATGGCTACACCTTC. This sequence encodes CACSGTGPPYGYTF.

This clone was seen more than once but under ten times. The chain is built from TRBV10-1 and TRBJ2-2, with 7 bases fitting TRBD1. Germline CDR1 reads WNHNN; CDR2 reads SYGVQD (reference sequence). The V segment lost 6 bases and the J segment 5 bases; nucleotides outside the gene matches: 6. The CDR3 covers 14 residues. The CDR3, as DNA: TGCGCCAGCAGGAAGGGACAGACTACCGGGGAGCTGTTTTTT. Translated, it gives CASRKGQTTGELFF.

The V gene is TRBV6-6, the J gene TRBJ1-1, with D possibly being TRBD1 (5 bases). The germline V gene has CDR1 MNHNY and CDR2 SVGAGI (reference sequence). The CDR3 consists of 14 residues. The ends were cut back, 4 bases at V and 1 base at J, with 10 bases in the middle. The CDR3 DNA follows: TGTGCCAGCAGTTCGAGGGGCAAGAACACTGAAGCTTTCTTT. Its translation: CASSSRGKNTEAFF.

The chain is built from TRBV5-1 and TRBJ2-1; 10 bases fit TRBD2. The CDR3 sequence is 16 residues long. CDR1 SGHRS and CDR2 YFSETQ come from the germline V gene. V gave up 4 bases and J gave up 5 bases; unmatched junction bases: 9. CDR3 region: CASSRGGLAMNNEQFF. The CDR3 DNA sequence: TGCGCCAGCAGCCGGGGGGGACTAGCGATGAACAATGAGCAGTTCTTC.

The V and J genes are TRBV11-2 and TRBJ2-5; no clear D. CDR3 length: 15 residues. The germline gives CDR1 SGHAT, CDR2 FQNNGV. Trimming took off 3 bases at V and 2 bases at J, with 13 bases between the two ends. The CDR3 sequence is CASSFNPGPQETQYF. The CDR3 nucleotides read TGTGCCAGCAGCTTTAACCCCGGGCCGCAAGAGACCCAGTACTTC.

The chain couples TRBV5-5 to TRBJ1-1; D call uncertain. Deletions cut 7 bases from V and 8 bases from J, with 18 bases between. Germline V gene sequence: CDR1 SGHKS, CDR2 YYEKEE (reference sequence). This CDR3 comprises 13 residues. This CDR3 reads CASQSVTFNEAFF. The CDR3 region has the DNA TGTGCCAGCCAATCCGTAACGTTTAACGAAGCTTTCTTT.

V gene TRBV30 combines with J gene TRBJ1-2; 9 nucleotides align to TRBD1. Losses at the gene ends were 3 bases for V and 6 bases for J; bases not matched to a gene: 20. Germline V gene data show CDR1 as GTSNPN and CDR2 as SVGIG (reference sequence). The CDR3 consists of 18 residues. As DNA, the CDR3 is TGTGCCTGGAGCCCAAGACCGGGACAGGGTGGATACCGGCATGGCTACACCTTC. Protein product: CAWSPRPGQGGYRHGYTF.

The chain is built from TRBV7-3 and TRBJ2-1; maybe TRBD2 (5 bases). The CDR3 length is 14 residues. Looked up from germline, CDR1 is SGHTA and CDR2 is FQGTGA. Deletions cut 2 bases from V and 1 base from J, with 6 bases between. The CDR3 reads CASSLGGSYNEQFF. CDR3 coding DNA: TGTGCCAGCAGCTTAGGAGGTTCCTACAATGAGCAGTTCTTC.

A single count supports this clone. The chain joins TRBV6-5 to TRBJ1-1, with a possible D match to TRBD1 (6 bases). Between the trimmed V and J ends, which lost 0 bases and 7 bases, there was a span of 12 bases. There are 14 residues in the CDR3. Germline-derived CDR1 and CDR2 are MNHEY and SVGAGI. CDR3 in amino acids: CASSYSSGVGEAFF. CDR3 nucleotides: TGTGCCAGCAGTTACTCGTCAGGGGTAGGTGAAGCTTTCTTT.

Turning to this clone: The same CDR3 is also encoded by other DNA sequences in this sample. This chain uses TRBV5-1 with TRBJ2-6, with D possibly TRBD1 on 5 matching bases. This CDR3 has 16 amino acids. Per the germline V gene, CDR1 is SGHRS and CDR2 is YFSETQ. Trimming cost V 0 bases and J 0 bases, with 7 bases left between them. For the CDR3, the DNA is TGCGCCAGCAGCTTGGGTGACAGCTCTGGGGCCAACGTCCTGACTTTC. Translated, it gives CASSLGDSSGANVLTF.

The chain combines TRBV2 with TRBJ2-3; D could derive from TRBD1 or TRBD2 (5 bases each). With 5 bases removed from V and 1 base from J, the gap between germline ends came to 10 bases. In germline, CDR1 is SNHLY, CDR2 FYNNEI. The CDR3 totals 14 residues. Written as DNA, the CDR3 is TGTGCCAGCAGTCCGGGGCTCCGCACAGATACGCAGTATTTT. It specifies CASSPGLRTDTQYF.

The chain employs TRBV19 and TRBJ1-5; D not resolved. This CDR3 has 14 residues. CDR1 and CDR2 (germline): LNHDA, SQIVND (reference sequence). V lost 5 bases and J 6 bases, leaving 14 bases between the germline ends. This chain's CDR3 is CASSGGVGGQPQHF. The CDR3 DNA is TGTGCCAGTAGTGGTGGGGTAGGAGGTCAGCCCCAGCATTTT.

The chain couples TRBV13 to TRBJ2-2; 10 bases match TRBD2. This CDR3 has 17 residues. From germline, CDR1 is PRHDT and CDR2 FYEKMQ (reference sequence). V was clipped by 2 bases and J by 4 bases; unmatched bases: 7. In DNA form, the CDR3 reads TGTGCCAGCAGCTTACACCCTAGCGGGAGCACCACCGGGGAGCTGTTTTTT. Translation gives CASSLHPSGSTTGELFF.

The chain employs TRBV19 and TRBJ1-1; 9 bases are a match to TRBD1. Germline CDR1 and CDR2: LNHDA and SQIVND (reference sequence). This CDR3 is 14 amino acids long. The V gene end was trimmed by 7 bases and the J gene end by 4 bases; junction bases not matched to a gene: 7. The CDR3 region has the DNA TGTGCCAGTACCCAGACAGGGGGTGGCACTGAAGCTTTCTTT. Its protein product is CASTQTGGGTEAFF.

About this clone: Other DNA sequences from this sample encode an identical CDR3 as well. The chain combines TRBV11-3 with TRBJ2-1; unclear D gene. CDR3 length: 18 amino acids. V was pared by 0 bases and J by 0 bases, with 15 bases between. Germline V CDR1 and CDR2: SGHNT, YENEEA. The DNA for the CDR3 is TGTGCCAGCAGCTTAGATCAGTCCGGGTCGAGCTCCTACAATGAGCAGTTCTTC. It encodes CASSLDQSGSSSYNEQFF.

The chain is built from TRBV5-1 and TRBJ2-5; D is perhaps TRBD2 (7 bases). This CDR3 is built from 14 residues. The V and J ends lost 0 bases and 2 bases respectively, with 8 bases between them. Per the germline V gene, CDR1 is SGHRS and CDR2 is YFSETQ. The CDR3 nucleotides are TGCGCCAGCAGCTTGGAGGGGGGGCAAGAGACCCAGTACTTC. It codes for CASSLEGGQETQYF.

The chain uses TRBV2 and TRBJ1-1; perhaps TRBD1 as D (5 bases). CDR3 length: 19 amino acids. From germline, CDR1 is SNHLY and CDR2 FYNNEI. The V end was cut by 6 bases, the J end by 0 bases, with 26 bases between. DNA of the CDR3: TGTGCCAGCAGCGACAGTATCGGAAGGATTTCTCTTTTGAACACTGAAGCTTTCTTT. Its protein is CASSDSIGRISLLNTEAFF.

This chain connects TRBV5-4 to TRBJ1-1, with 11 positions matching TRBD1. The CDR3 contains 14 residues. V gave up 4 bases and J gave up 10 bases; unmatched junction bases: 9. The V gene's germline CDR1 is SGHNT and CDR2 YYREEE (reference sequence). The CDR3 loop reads CASSTGTGGRVAFF. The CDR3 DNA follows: TGTGCCAGCAGCACGGGGACAGGGGGGAGGGTAGCTTTCTTT.

This CDR3 reads CASSIIGQGSGYEQYF. CDR3 nucleotide sequence: TGTGCCAGTAGTATTATCGGACAGGGGTCTGGCTACGAGCAGTACTTC. The chain uses TRBV19 and TRBJ2-7, with TRBD1 matching 9 bases. V shed 3 bases and J 3 bases; nucleotides not matched to a gene: 9. The CDR3 runs 16 residues. CDR1 and CDR2 (germline): LNHDA, SQIVND (reference sequence).

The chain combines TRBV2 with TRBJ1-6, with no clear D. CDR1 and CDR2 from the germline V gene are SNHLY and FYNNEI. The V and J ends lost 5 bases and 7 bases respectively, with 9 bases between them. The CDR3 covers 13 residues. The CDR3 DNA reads TGTGCCAGCAGTCCCGAGATCAATTCACCCCTCCACTTT. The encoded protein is CASSPEINSPLHF.

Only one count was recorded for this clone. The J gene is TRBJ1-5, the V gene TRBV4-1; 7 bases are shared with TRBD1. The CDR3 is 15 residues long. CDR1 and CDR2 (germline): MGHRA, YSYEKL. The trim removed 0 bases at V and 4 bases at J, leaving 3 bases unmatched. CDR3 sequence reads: CASSQDRQGNQPQHF. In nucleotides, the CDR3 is TGCGCCAGCAGCCAAGATAGACAGGGTAATCAGCCCCAGCATTTT.

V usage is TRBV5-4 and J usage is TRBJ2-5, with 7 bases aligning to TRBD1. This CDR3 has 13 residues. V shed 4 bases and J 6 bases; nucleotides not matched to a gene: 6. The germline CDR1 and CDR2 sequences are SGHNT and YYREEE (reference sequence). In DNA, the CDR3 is TGTGCCAGCAGCCAGACAGGGTTGAAGACCCAGTACTTC. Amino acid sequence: CASSQTGLKTQYF.

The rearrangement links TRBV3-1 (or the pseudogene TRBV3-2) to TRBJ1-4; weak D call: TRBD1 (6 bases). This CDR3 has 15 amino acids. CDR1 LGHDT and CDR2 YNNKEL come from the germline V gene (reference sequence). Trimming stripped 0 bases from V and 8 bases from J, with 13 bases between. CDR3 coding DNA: TGTGCCAGCAGCCAAGACCACAGGGTCAACGAAAAACTGTTTTTT. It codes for CASSQDHRVNEKLFF.

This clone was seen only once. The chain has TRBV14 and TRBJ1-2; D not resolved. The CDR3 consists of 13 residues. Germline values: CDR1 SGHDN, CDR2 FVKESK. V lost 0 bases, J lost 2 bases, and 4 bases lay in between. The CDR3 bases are TGTGCCAGCAGCCAAGATCGAAACTATGGCTACACCTTC. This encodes CASSQDRNYGYTF.